This is a list of T cell receptor beta chains from one sample in a study of early T cells in non-severe SARS-CoV-2 infection. In TCRdb, the 5' RACE reads were re-called with MiXCR into one record per CDR3 protein. Among some 35,000 distinct CDR3 sequences listed, 5.3% were seen once. Sequencing was performed on whole blood. These receptors all stem from an adult who was a healthcare worker with PCR-confirmed SARS-CoV-2 infection or an uninfected control (not recorded which). CDR3s leave out the opening cysteine and the closing phenylalanine or tryptophan.

CDR3aa: ASSPRMNRANVLT; v_gene: TRBV18
CDR3aa: ASSQIGQINSPLH; v_gene: TRBV4-1
CDR3aa: AWNRGSTYNEQF; v_gene: TRBV30
CDR3aa: ASSWDIRNTEAF; v_gene: TRBV3-1
CDR3aa: ASSPQGRGTDTQY; v_gene: TRBV9
CDR3aa: AWNGAFSYNSPLH; v_gene: TRBV30
CDR3aa: ASSQLGLVNTGELF; v_gene: TRBV14
CDR3aa: SARKGGYT; v_gene: TRBV20-1
CDR3aa: ASSPRGPEAF; v_gene: TRBV18
CDR3aa: ASSPYRQGGQPQH; v_gene: TRBV6-5
CDR3aa: ASRMTSGGRNEQF; v_gene: TRBV7-2
CDR3aa: AITGKANYGYT; v_gene: TRBV10-3
CDR3aa: ASSLGGRSPKGYGYT; v_gene: TRBV5-6
CDR3aa: ASSPWSGGTGTEAF; v_gene: TRBV6-1
CDR3aa: SAPLAGVLNEQF; v_gene: TRBV20-1
CDR3aa: ASSSTRINYNEQF; v_gene: TRBV10-2
CDR3aa: ASKTGTSGYNEQF; v_gene: TRBV6-5
CDR3aa: ASSPSGVNSNQPQH; v_gene: TRBV7-8
CDR3aa: ASSLGQGYDEQF; v_gene: TRBV12-3/TRBV12-4
CDR3aa: ATSVAGRAGTDTQY; v_gene: TRBV24-1
CDR3aa: ASSSSGTRTEAF; v_gene: TRBV28
CDR3aa: ASTSRGELF; v_gene: TRBV28
CDR3aa: ASSLFPGQGYGYT; v_gene: TRBV11-2
CDR3aa: ASSSGLREQY; v_gene: TRBV6-6
CDR3aa: ASSLFSDFGEKLF; v_gene: TRBV28
CDR3aa: ASSYAGHRVQETQY; v_gene: TRBV6-2/TRBV6-3
CDR3aa: ASRLAGDEQF; v_gene: TRBV11-2
CDR3aa: ASSYGQNGYT; v_gene: TRBV5-1
CDR3aa: ASSLVGGAVDTQY; v_gene: TRBV11-2
CDR3aa: ASSLGRTEAF; v_gene: TRBV12-3/TRBV12-4
CDR3aa: ASSYSIRDPERGGYT; v_gene: TRBV6-6
CDR3aa: ASSLWAGSSYEQY; v_gene: TRBV28
CDR3aa: ASSLELAGVTSTDTQY; v_gene: TRBV5-6
CDR3aa: ASSDGTSSYNEQF; v_gene: TRBV6-1
CDR3aa: SVGGGGVDEQF; v_gene: TRBV20-1
CDR3aa: ASRQGSNTEAF; v_gene: TRBV19
CDR3aa: ASTKQYYGYT; v_gene: TRBV28
CDR3aa: ASSQNSNSYGYT; v_gene: TRBV3-1
CDR3aa: ASSAAGGSDTQY; v_gene: TRBV6-4
CDR3aa: ASSFQGLMNTGELF; v_gene: TRBV7-2
CDR3aa: ASSPSHGSTDTQY; v_gene: TRBV5-4
CDR3aa: ASSLIGATNTGELF; v_gene: TRBV7-2
CDR3aa: ASSYDGIDSPLH; v_gene: TRBV6-5
CDR3aa: ASSERRGEQF; v_gene: TRBV12-3/TRBV12-4
CDR3aa: SVGQGDTGELF; v_gene: TRBV29-1
CDR3aa: ASSLAAASTDTQY; v_gene: TRBV5-6
CDR3aa: ASSLGLATYNEQF; v_gene: TRBV5-1
CDR3aa: SARPMGGGHYNEQF; v_gene: TRBV20-1
CDR3aa: ASSPGQVESGEKLF; v_gene: TRBV16
CDR3aa: ASSPSGDEQF; v_gene: TRBV11-2
CDR3aa: SARGDFTYEQY; v_gene: TRBV20-1
CDR3aa: ASSQAFTGGLYNSPLH; v_gene: TRBV4-3
CDR3aa: ATSRDRLAASSYEQY; v_gene: TRBV15
CDR3aa: AWSGETGFYEQY; v_gene: TRBV30
CDR3aa: ASSPRRSRSNTEAF; v_gene: TRBV7-2
CDR3aa: SAPWGGAGNTQY; v_gene: TRBV20-1